These 29 T cell receptor beta chains share one sample of origin, sequenced in a study of long-term antiretroviral therapy in people with HIV. The run of the v3.0 immunoSEQ assay was at survey level. TCRdb's copy holds only in-frame clones and misses some; the assay was immunoSEQ multiplex PCR. The table records about 15,000 clones, approximately 80% of them present only once. The sequencing here drew on unsorted PBMCs, taken just before starting antiretroviral therapy. The receptors shown here come from a man aged 35-49 years with HIV.

The V gene is TRBV9, the J gene TRBJ2-3, with 9 bases identical to TRBD1. V lost 2 bases, J lost 4 bases, and 2 bases stayed unmatched. The germline CDR1 and CDR2 sequences are SGDLS and YYNGEE. This CDR3 has 14 residues. The CDR3 loop is CASSVGQGSDTQYF. CDR3 bases: TGTGCCAGCAGCGTGGGACAGGGCTCAGATACGCAGTATTTT.

The chain joins TRBV7-9 to TRBJ1-3, with 10 bases matching TRBD1. CDR1 is SEHNR, CDR2 FQNEAQ, per germline (reference sequence). The ends lost 1 base at V and 3 bases at J; junction bases unmatched: 3. This CDR3 contains 16 residues. This chain's CDR3 is CASSLGQGAYGNTIYF. The DNA of the CDR3 is TGTGCCAGCAGCTTAGGACAGGGGGCATATGGAAACACCATATATTTT.

The chain carries TRBV30 and TRBJ2-1, with D possibly TRBD2 on 6 matching bases. Trimming shortened V by 2 bases and J by 9 bases, and 14 bases separated the two germline ends. Germline CDR1 and CDR2: GTSNPN and SVGIG (reference sequence). The CDR3 loop spans 13 amino acids. The CDR3 loop is CAWSQTSTGEQFF. Here the CDR3 DNA reads TGTGCCTGGAGTCAGACTAGTACCGGTGAGCAGTTCTTC.

This chain links TRBV6-6 with TRBJ2-1; D remains unclear. With 5 bases removed from V and 10 bases from J, the gap between germline ends came to 12 bases. The CDR3 loop spans 12 amino acids. CDR1 MNHNY and CDR2 SVGAGI come from the germline V gene (reference sequence). The CDR3 DNA reads TGTGCCAGCAGTCCCCCGGCCAGAGAGCAGTTCTTC. It is translated as CASSPPAREQFF.

The genes are TRBV5-6 and TRBJ2-7; the D is unclear. This CDR3 region has 13 residues. Germline-derived CDR1 and CDR2 are SGHDT and YYEEEE. The V end lost 4 bases, the J end lost 2 bases, and 10 bases lay between the germline ends. The CDR3 sequence: CASSPGRAYEQYF. CDR3 in DNA: TGTGCCAGCAGCCCAGGACGTGCCTACGAGCAGTACTTC. Looking up the rest from reference TRBV5-6 and TRBJ2-7 gives the full variable domain: DAGVTQSPTHLIKTRGQQVTLRCSPKSGHDTVSWYQQALGQGPQFIFQYYEEEERQRGNFPDRFSGHQFPNYSSELNVNALLLGDSALYLCASSPGRAYEQYFGPGTRLTVT.

The gene calls are TRBV4-1 and TRBJ2-5; D is possibly TRBD1 (6 bases). Trimming pared 5 bases from V and 3 bases from J, leaving 16 bases between. Germline CDR1 reads MGHRA; CDR2 reads YSYEKL. This CDR3 is built from 15 residues. In nucleotides, the CDR3 is TGCGCCAGCAGCATTCGTTGGGCAGGGGAAGAGACCCAGTACTTC. Translation: CASSIRWAGEETQYF.

This clone has only a few counts. This chain connects TRBV7-6 to TRBJ2-2, with D unclear. This CDR3 is built from 16 residues. Germline V CDR1 and CDR2: SGHVS, FNYEAQ. The V end lost 1 base, the J end lost 2 bases, and 11 bases lay between the germline ends. CDR3 bases: TGTGCCAGCAGCTTAGGCCTATCAGCTAACACCGGGGAGCTGTTTTTT. Residues: CASSLGLSANTGELFF.

This clone appeared once. This chain links TRBV2 with TRBJ2-1, with 12 bases matching TRBD2. The germline CDR1 and CDR2 sequences are SNHLY and FYNNEI. V was pared by 6 bases and J by 6 bases, with 12 bases of the junction left unmatched. The CDR3 is made up of 17 amino acids. The CDR3 region is CASSLGRLAGEPNEQFF. The DNA of the CDR3 is TGTGCCAGCAGCCTAGGGCGACTAGCGGGGGAACCCAATGAGCAGTTCTTC.

The rearrangement joins TRBV27 to TRBJ1-6; no firm D call. This CDR3 region has 13 residues. Trimming removed 3 bases at V and 8 bases at J, with 8 bases between. Germline V CDR1 and CDR2: MNHEY, SMNVEV (reference sequence). DNA of the CDR3: TGTGCCAGCAGTTTGAATCAGGATTCACCCCTCCACTTT. Translating gives CASSLNQDSPLHF.

The chain carries TRBV5-6 and TRBJ1-1; TRBD1 might be the D (5 bases). This CDR3 has 15 residues. Trimming cost V 0 bases and J 0 bases, with 9 bases left between them. Germline V gene lookup returns CDR1 SGHDT and CDR2 YYEEEE. CDR3 loop: CASSLAVGVNTEAFF. CDR3 DNA sequence: TGTGCCAGCAGCTTGGCCGTGGGGGTGAACACTGAAGCTTTCTTT.

The chain couples TRBV4-2 to TRBJ2-3; no definite D call. The germline V gene has CDR1 LGHNA and CDR2 YNFKEQ. The CDR3 length is 12 residues. With 0 bases removed from V and 5 bases from J, the gap between germline ends came to 3 bases. CDR3 residues: CASSQEGDTQYF. Here the CDR3 DNA reads TGTGCCAGCAGCCAAGAGGGAGATACGCAGTATTTT.

The chain recombines TRBV5-8 with TRBJ2-1; TRBD1 matches at 8 bases. This CDR3 has 13 residues. The V gene's germline CDR1 is SGHTS and CDR2 YDEGEE. V lost 3 bases to trimming and J lost 5 bases; unmatched junction nucleotides: 1. CDR3 amino acids: CASSWTGNNEQFF. CDR3 sequence (DNA): TGTGCCAGCAGCTGGACAGGGAACAATGAGCAGTTCTTC.

The chain carries TRBV6-1 and TRBJ2-7; D could derive from TRBD1 or TRBD2 (5 bases each). The V end lost 3 bases, the J end lost 6 bases, and 12 bases lay between the germline ends. This CDR3 comprises 13 residues. CDR1 MNHNS and CDR2 SASEGT come from the germline V gene. As DNA, the CDR3 is TGTGCCAGCAGTGACAGGGCACTAGGCGAGCAGTACTTC. This sequence encodes CASSDRALGEQYF.

This sequence joins TRBV7-8 and TRBJ2-7; D may correspond to TRBD1 or TRBD2 (6 bases each). The germline V and J ends were trimmed by 5 bases and 4 bases, with 15 bases remaining between them. The germline CDR1 and CDR2 sequences are SGHVS and FQNEAQ. The CDR3 is 14 residues long. The CDR3 loop reads CASSPGDMRYEQYF. In DNA form, the CDR3 reads TGTGCCAGCAGCCCGGGGGACATGCGGTACGAGCAGTACTTC.

The J gene is TRBJ2-5, the V gene TRBV6-5; 8 bases fit TRBD2. Germline-derived CDR1 and CDR2 are MNHEY and SVGAGI. V was clipped by 0 bases and J by 1 base; unmatched bases: 4. The CDR3 runs 16 residues. The CDR3, as DNA: TGTGCCAGCAGTTACTCGATTAGCGGGATCCAAGAGACCCAGTACTTC. It translates to CASSYSISGIQETQYF.

The chain links TRBV5-1 to TRBJ2-3; 9 bases fit TRBD2. J lost 9 bases, V lost 3 bases, and 8 bases had no gene match. This CDR3 has 14 residues. Germline CDR1 reads SGHRS; CDR2 reads YFSETQ. The CDR3 loop is CASSSPAGGRTQYF. CDR3 sequence (DNA): TGCGCCAGCAGCTCTCCGGCGGGGGGGCGGACGCAGTATTTT. The full variable domain, with the rest looked up from reference TRBV5-1 and TRBJ2-3, is KAGVTQTPRYLIKTRGQQVTLSCSPISGHRSVSWYQQTPGQGLQFLFEYFSETQRNKGNFPGRFSGRQFSNSRSEMNVSTLELGDSALYLCASSSPAGGRTQYFGPGTRLTVL.

CDR3 in amino acids: CASSLSDSWDTEAFF. CDR3 sequence (DNA): TGTGCCAGCAGCTTATCCGACAGTTGGGACACTGAAGCTTTCTTT. The chain combines TRBV7-9 with TRBJ1-1; D perhaps matches TRBD1 (5 bases). Per germline, CDR1 SEHNR and CDR2 FQNEAQ (reference sequence). The germline V and J ends were trimmed by 2 bases and 3 bases, with 13 bases remaining between them. The CDR3 sequence is 15 residues long.

This CDR3 reads CASSNRGDGGNYGYTF. CDR3 in DNA: TGTGCCAGTAGCAACAGGGGAGATGGGGGGAACTATGGCTACACCTTC. The chain is built from TRBV5-5 and TRBJ1-2, with 7 bases identical to TRBD1. Germline-derived CDR1 and CDR2 are SGHKS and YYEKEE (reference sequence). V shed 8 bases and J 2 bases; nucleotides not matched to a gene: 15. This CDR3 has 16 residues.

The V and J genes are TRBV4-2 and TRBJ2-6, with TRBD1 identical over 10 bases. Germline lookup yields CDR1 LGHNA and CDR2 YNFKEQ. The V segment lost 1 base and the J segment 1 base; nucleotides outside the gene matches: 10. The CDR3 contains 20 residues. CDR3 DNA: TGTGCCAGCAGCCAAGTTGGGACAGGGGATTTTTTATCTGGGGCCAACGTCCTGACTTTC. Amino acid sequence: CASSQVGTGDFLSGANVLTF.

This chain connects TRBV7-9 to TRBJ2-7; the D gene could be TRBD1 or TRBD2 (5 bases each). CDR3 size: 13 residues. V was shortened by 4 bases and J by 6 bases, with 13 bases between the two germline ends. In germline, CDR1 is SEHNR, CDR2 FQNEAQ (reference sequence). The CDR3 coding sequence is TGTGCCAGCAGCTCCACCCCTGGGACCGAGCAGTACTTC. As protein: CASSSTPGTEQYF. The full variable domain, its missing parts supplied by reference TRBV7-9 and TRBJ2-7, is DTGVSQNPRHKITKRGQNVTFRCDPISEHNRLYWYRQTLGQGPEFLTYFQNEAQLEKSRLLSDRFSAERPKGSFSTLEIQRTEQGDSAMYLCASSSTPGTEQYFGPGTRLTVT.

This rearrangement joins TRBV21-1 to TRBJ2-7; TRBD2 is taken as the D call from the table, unchecked against the DNA. TRBV21-1 has pseudogene status. There are 15 residues in the CDR3. CDR3 sequence (DNA): TGTGCCAGCAGCAAAGAAGCGGGAGGCTCCTACGAGCAGTACTTC. The encoded protein is CASSKEAGGSYEQYF.

The chain combines TRBV18 with TRBJ2-1; 7 bases are shared with TRBD2. Germline-derived CDR1 and CDR2 are KGHSH and LQKENI. This CDR3 comprises 16 residues. The junction had 12 bases not matched to a gene; V was cut back by 3 bases and J by 7 bases. The CDR3 loop reads CASSPFAGRAQNEQFF. CDR3 DNA: TGTGCCAGCTCACCTTTTGCGGGGAGGGCGCAAAATGAGCAGTTCTTC.

The chain couples TRBV5-1 to TRBJ2-3, with D tentatively TRBD1 (5 bases). Germline V gene sequence: CDR1 SGHRS, CDR2 YFSETQ. CDR3 length: 15 amino acids. Trimming cost V 5 bases and J 2 bases, with 15 bases left between them. For the CDR3, the DNA is TGCGCCAGCAGTGACACAGGCTTCTTCACAGATACGCAGTATTTT. It codes for CASSDTGFFTDTQYF.

The rearrangement links TRBV11-2 to TRBJ1-1; weak D call: TRBD1 (6 bases). Germline CDR1 is SGHAT and CDR2 is FQNNGV. This CDR3 spans 15 amino acids. The germline V and J ends were trimmed by 0 bases and 5 bases, with 13 bases remaining between them. DNA of the CDR3: TGTGCCAGCAGCTTAGATAGGGGGGTGGCGACTGAAGCTTTCTTT. Encoded protein: CASSLDRGVATEAFF.

This clone is medium-sized. The chain is built from TRBV10-3 and TRBJ2-2; 7 bases are a match to TRBD1. V trimming: 2 bases; J trimming: 0 bases; junction bases outside the gene matches: 9. Germline values: CDR1 ENHRY, CDR2 SYGVKD. This CDR3 is built from 18 residues. The CDR3 DNA follows: TGTGCCATCAGTGAGGAACAGGGGCGGCGGGCGAACACCGGGGAGCTGTTTTTT. It encodes CAISEEQGRRANTGELFF.

There are a few counts of this clone. The chain recombines TRBV6-6 with TRBJ1-6, with 7 nucleotides matching TRBD1. The V segment lost 5 bases and the J segment 6 bases; nucleotides outside the gene matches: 7. Germline-derived CDR1 and CDR2 are MNHNY and SVGAGI (reference sequence). The CDR3 loop spans 15 amino acids. CDR3 loop: CASSTGQGGNSPLHF. The DNA for the CDR3 is TGTGCCAGCAGTACAGGGCAGGGGGGTAATTCACCCCTCCACTTT.

J is TRBJ2-1 and V is TRBV15; possibly TRBD1 or TRBD2 for D (6 bases each). Trimming shortened V by 3 bases and J by 1 base, and 10 bases separated the two germline ends. Per germline, CDR1 LNHNV and CDR2 YYDKDF (reference sequence). The CDR3 length is 15 residues. The CDR3 is CATSSGGESYNEQFF. Written as DNA, the CDR3 is TGTGCCACCAGCAGCGGGGGCGAGTCCTACAATGAGCAGTTCTTC.

V usage is TRBV6-5 and J usage is TRBJ1-5; 7 bases match TRBD1. V lost 5 bases, J lost 5 bases, and 3 bases stayed unmatched. The CDR3 extends over 13 amino acids. Germline V CDR1 and CDR2: MNHEY, SVGAGI. CDR3 in amino acids: CASSRDRYQPQHF. In nucleotides, the CDR3 is TGTGCCAGCAGTCGGGACAGATATCAGCCCCAGCATTTT.

This clone was seen only once. V and J are TRBV19 and TRBJ1-2; D is ambiguous. The CDR3 runs 16 residues. The germline CDR1 and CDR2 sequences are LNHDA and SQIVND (reference sequence). The germline V and J ends were trimmed by 3 bases and 8 bases, with 22 bases remaining between them. The CDR3 sequence is CASSIRAESRVGGYTF. The CDR3 DNA is TGTGCCAGTAGTATTCGGGCTGAAAGTAGAGTGGGCGGCTACACCTTC.